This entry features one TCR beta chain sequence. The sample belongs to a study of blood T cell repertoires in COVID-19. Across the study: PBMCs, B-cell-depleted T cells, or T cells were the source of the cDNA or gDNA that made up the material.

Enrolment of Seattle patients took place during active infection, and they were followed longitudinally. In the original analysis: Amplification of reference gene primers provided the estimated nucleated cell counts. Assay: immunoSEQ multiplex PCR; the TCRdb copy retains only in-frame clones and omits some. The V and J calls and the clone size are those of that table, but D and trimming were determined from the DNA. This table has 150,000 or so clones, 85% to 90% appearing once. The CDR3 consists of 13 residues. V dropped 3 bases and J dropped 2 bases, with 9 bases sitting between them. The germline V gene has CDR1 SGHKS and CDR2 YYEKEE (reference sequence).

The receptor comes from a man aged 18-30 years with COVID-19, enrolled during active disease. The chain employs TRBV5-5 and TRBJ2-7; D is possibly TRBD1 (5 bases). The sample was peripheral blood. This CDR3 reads CASSWLQAYEQYF. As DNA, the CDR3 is TGTGCCAGCAGCTGGTTACAGGCCTACGAGCAGTACTTC.